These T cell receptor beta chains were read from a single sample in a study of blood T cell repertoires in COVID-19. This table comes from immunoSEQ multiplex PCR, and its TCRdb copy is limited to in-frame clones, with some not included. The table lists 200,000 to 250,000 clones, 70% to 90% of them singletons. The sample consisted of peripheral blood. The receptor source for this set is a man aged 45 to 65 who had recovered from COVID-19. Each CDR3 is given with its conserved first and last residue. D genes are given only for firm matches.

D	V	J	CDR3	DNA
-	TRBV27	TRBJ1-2	CASANQRNYGYTF	TGTGCCAGTGCCAATCAGAGGAACTATGGCTACACCTTC
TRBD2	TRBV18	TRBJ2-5	CASSSGLAQETQYF	TGTGCCAGCTCCAGCGGACTAGCTCAAGAGACCCAGTACTTC
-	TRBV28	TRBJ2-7	CASSPDRYEQYF	TGTGCCAGCAGTCCTGACAGGTACGAGCAGTACTTC
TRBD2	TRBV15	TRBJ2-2	CATSPTGGLYTGELFF	TGTGCCACCAGCCCTACGGGGGGGCTTTACACCGGGGAGCTGTTTTTT
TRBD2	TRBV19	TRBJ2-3	CASSTVGGVRDTQYF	TGTGCCAGTAGTACCGTTGGGGGGGTAAGAGATACGCAGTATTTT
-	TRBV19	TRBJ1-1	CASRNWQVDTEAFF	TGTGCCAGCAGAAATTGGCAAGTCGATACTGAAGCTTTCTTT
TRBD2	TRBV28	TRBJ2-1	CASTLAGFSYNEQFF	TGTGCCAGCACCCTAGCGGGGTTTTCCTACAATGAGCAGTTCTTC
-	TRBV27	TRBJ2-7	CASSLQGSGYEQYF	TGTGCCAGCAGTCTACAGGGTTCGGGCTACGAGCAGTACTTC
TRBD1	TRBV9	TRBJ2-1	CASSVTGVRNEQFF	TGTGCCAGCAGCGTTACAGGGGTCCGGAATGAGCAGTTCTTC
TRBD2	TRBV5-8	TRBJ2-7	CASSFRTSGSGAF	TGTGCCAGCAGCTTTAGGACTAGCGGGTCGGGTGCCTTC
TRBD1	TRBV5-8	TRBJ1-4	CASSSGTGHQKGNEKLFF	TGTGCCAGCAGCTCCGGGACAGGGCATCAAAAGGGGAATGAAAAACTGTTTTTT